This T cell receptor beta chain was recovered during a study of T cell repertoires in cytomegalovirus infection. Study at large: CMV epitopes that were recently identified and HLA-C-restricted were used alongside well-studied HLA-B-restricted ones.

V lost 2 bases and J 8 bases, leaving 12 bases between the germline ends. The CDR3 loop spans 12 amino acids. Germline V gene data show CDR1 as DFQATT and CDR2 as SNEGSKA (reference sequence). Broader study findings: HLA-C-restricted TCR beta clonotypes specific for CMV led the ex vivo response.

TCRdb reprocessed the reads with MiXCR, giving one entry per CDR3 protein. The sample consists of approximately 990,000 distinct CDR3 sequences, roughly 30% of them appearing once. A remark on this clonotype: Antigen unknown.

The chain links TRBV20-1 to TRBJ1-2; D might be TRBD1 (5 bases). The sample consisted of cultured CD8+ T cells from PBMCs, taken from culture after CMV antigen stimulation. The sequence derives from a human donor in good health (CMV status not recorded). Some clones in this sample may be carry-over from other donors' samples. CDR3 sequence (DNA): TGCAGTGCTAGATGGGGGGAGGTAGGCTACACCTTC. Protein product: CSARWGEVGYTF.